Each of the 26 T cell receptor beta chains below was sequenced from the same sample in a study of beta chain features in type 1 diabetes. These receptors are not linked to any known antigen. Since all of the isolated RNA was reverse transcribed, expressed TCRB transcripts were what got sequenced. The data were produced by immunoSEQ multiplex PCR, yet TCRdb's version contains in-frame clones alone and is incomplete. The table has some 350,000 clones, approximately 13% seen once; the top ten hold over 0.014%. Findings and caveats of the study: Shorter TCRB CDR3s, moderately but significantly so, marked every one of the four CD4+ subsets in Type 1 diabetes patients.

Sequences were obtained from naive CD4+ T cells from blood. The receptors shown here come from a woman aged 18 to 35 with type 1 diabetes.

This clone was recorded a few times. Other DNA sequences in the sample encode the same CDR3. The V gene is TRBV18, the J gene TRBJ2-5, with 9 bases lining up with TRBD2. Germline CDR1 and CDR2: KGHSH and LQKENI. The CDR3 totals 14 residues. Trimming at V came to 6 bases and at J to 3 bases, leaving 5 bases not matched to a gene. This chain's CDR3 is CASSPVAGEETQYF. CDR3 nucleotides: TGTGCCAGCTCTCCGGTAGCGGGAGAAGAGACCCAGTACTTC.

The chain combines TRBV20-1 with TRBJ2-1; a weak D match, TRBD1 (5 bases). V was trimmed by 3 bases and J by 12 bases, leaving 12 bases between them. The CDR3 has 11 amino acids. Germline CDR1 reads DFQATT; CDR2 reads SNEGSKA (reference sequence). The CDR3 is CSARQGFGQFF. The CDR3 DNA sequence: TGCAGTGCTAGGCAGGGTTTTGGGCAGTTCTTC.

Points on this clone: The same CDR3 can be traced to other DNA sequences in this sample. The chain carries TRBV7-2 and TRBJ1-1, with D perhaps matching TRBD1 (6 bases). With 5 bases removed from V and 0 bases from J, the gap between germline ends came to 10 bases. Per the germline V gene, CDR1 is SGHTA and CDR2 is FQGNSA. The CDR3 is 14 residues long. CDR3 bases: TGTGCCAGCAGCCTGCAGGGGATGAACACTGAAGCTTTCTTT. Translating it yields CASSLQGMNTEAFF. The whole variable domain, remainder taken from reference TRBV7-2 and TRBJ1-1, is GAGVSQSPSNKVTEKGKDVELRCDPISGHTALYWYRQSLGQGLEFLIYFQGNSAPDKSGLPSDRFSAERTGGSVSTLTIQRTQQEDSAVYLCASSLQGMNTEAFFGQGTRLTVV.

This clone was recorded a few times. This sequence joins TRBV2 and TRBJ1-1, with D perhaps matching TRBD1 (5 bases). Germline values: CDR1 SNHLY, CDR2 FYNNEI. The CDR3 extends over 13 amino acids. V was cut by 4 bases and J by 4 bases, with 10 bases left in between. The CDR3 bases are TGTGCCAGCAGTGTCGGGGGGGGCACTGAAGCTTTCTTT. As protein: CASSVGGGTEAFF.

This clone was detected a few times. The rearrangement links TRBV7-2 to TRBJ1-5; D unclear. Germline lookup yields CDR1 SGHTA and CDR2 FQGNSA. The V and J ends lost 1 base and 9 bases respectively, with 10 bases between them. The CDR3 runs 13 residues. This chain's CDR3 is CASSLEFGRPQHF. The CDR3 DNA follows: TGTGCCAGCAGCTTAGAATTTGGGAGGCCCCAGCATTTT.

The V call is TRBV9, the J call TRBJ2-5, with TRBD2 matching 11 bases. The germline V gene encodes CDR1 SGDLS and CDR2 YYNGEE. This CDR3 comprises 15 residues. J was trimmed by 1 base and V by 4 bases; bases with no gene match: 3. DNA for the CDR3: TGTGCCAGCAGCCAGACTAGCGGGGCCCAAGAGACCCAGTACTTC. Its protein is CASSQTSGAQETQYF.

This clone has only a few counts. V gene TRBV10-2 combines with J gene TRBJ2-1; tentatively, D is TRBD2 (6 bases). CDR1 is WSHSY and CDR2 is SAAADI in the germline V gene. The CDR3 length is 16 residues. V was shortened by 7 bases and J by 5 bases, with 21 bases between the two germline ends. CDR3 in amino acids: CASTDLLMGGHNEQFF. In nucleotides, the CDR3 is TGCGCCAGCACTGACCTTTTGATGGGAGGCCACAATGAGCAGTTCTTC.

This clone turned up a few times. The chain uses TRBV9 and TRBJ2-5, with D perhaps matching TRBD1 (6 bases). V was pared by 3 bases and J by 5 bases, with 14 bases between. Germline lookup yields CDR1 SGDLS and CDR2 YYNGEE. The CDR3 sequence is 14 residues long. The CDR3 DNA reads TGTGCCAGCAGCGGCGGCCGAACAGGGGAGACCCAGTACTTC. Its translation is CASSGGRTGETQYF.

J is TRBJ1-1 and V is TRBV7-2; TRBD1 is a possible D gene (6 bases). CDR1 and CDR2 from the germline V gene are SGHTA and FQGNSA. Deletions cut 3 bases from V and 5 bases from J, with 10 bases between. The CDR3 has 13 residues. In DNA, the CDR3 is TGTGCCAGCAGCTTCGTGAGGGGGACTGAAGCTTTCTTT. Protein product: CASSFVRGTEAFF. Supplemented by reference TRBV7-2 and TRBJ1-1, the full variable domain reads GAGVSQSPSNKVTEKGKDVELRCDPISGHTALYWYRQSLGQGLEFLIYFQGNSAPDKSGLPSDRFSAERTGGSVSTLTIQRTQQEDSAVYLCASSFVRGTEAFFGQGTRLTVV.

Only a few counts were recorded for this clone. The chain employs TRBV19 and TRBJ1-5; D is uncertain. V was clipped by 3 bases and J by 3 bases, with 12 bases between them. CDR3 length: 15 residues. Germline lookup yields CDR1 LNHDA and CDR2 SQIVND (reference sequence). The CDR3 region is CASSIGQAHNQPQHF. For the CDR3, the DNA is TGTGCCAGTAGTATCGGTCAGGCCCACAATCAGCCCCAGCATTTT. Together with reference TRBV19 and TRBJ1-5, the CDR3 gives the full variable domain: DGGITQSPKYLFRKEGQNVTLSCEQNLNHDAMYWYRQDPGQGLRLIYYSQIVNDFQKGDIAEGYSVSREKKESFPLTVTSAQKNPTAFYLCASSIGQAHNQPQHFGDGTRLSIL.

This chain connects TRBV4-1 to TRBJ1-1, with TRBD1 matching over 9 bases. CDR1 is MGHRA and CDR2 is YSYEKL in the germline V gene. J gave up 0 bases and V 7 bases, and 6 bases lay outside the gene matches. The CDR3 runs to 15 residues. The CDR3 loop reads CASKGQGKLNTEAFF. The CDR3 DNA follows: TGCGCCAGCAAGGGACAGGGAAAATTGAACACTGAAGCTTTCTTT.

In its sample, this clone was seen a few times. The J gene is TRBJ1-1, the V gene TRBV25-1; no definite D call. CDR3 length: 14 amino acids. Germline assignment: CDR1 MGHDK and CDR2 SYGVNS. Trimming took off 3 bases at V and 7 bases at J, with 15 bases between the two ends. The DNA for the CDR3 is TGTGCCAGCAGTGACTCCCTTGGTCGGGTTGAAGCTTTCTTT. It is translated as CASSDSLGRVEAFF.

This chain links TRBV5-1 with TRBJ2-7; 9 bases are a match to TRBD1. The CDR3 totals 13 residues. The ends lost 4 bases at V and 5 bases at J; junction bases unmatched: 4. Germline assignment: CDR1 SGHRS and CDR2 YFSETQ. CDR3 amino acids: CASSKDRGHEQYF. The CDR3 DNA reads TGCGCCAGCAGCAAGGACAGGGGTCACGAGCAGTACTTC.

The V gene is TRBV4-3, the J gene TRBJ1-2; D is unresolved. CDR1 and CDR2 (germline): LGHNA, YSLEER. The CDR3 loop spans 14 amino acids. The ends were cut back, 4 bases at V and 2 bases at J, with 11 bases in the middle. The CDR3 region is CASSLGSLNYGYTF. DNA of the CDR3: TGCGCCAGCAGCCTGGGCAGTCTAAACTATGGCTACACCTTC.

This clone was counted a few times. This chain uses TRBV11-2 with TRBJ2-1; D is possibly TRBD2 (7 bases). The CDR3 totals 15 residues. V lost 6 bases and J 4 bases, leaving 16 bases between the germline ends. Germline V gene data show CDR1 as SGHAT and CDR2 as FQNNGV. The CDR3 DNA reads as TGTGCCAGCAGGCTACTGAGGGGGGGGTACAATGAGCAGTTCTTC. Translated, it gives CASRLLRGGYNEQFF.

The chain links TRBV7-9 to TRBJ2-5, with TRBD2 identical over 9 bases. V was pared by 4 bases and J by 5 bases, with 8 bases of the junction left unmatched. The length of the CDR3 is 15 residues. Per the germline V gene, CDR1 is SEHNR and CDR2 is FQNEAQ (reference sequence). CDR3 sequence (DNA): TGTGCCAGCAGCTCTGCGACTAGCGGTAGGGAGACCCAGTACTTC. As protein: CASSSATSGRETQYF.

This clone showed up just a few times. The J gene is TRBJ1-5, the V gene TRBV30, with D possibly TRBD1 on 6 matching bases. CDR3 length: 15 residues. CDR1 is GTSNPN, CDR2 SVGIG, per germline (reference sequence). Deletions cut 4 bases from V and 0 bases from J, with 13 bases between. The CDR3 protein is CAWTPGQHSNQPQHF. CDR3 DNA sequence: TGTGCCTGGACTCCGGGACAACATAGCAATCAGCCCCAGCATTTT. The whole variable domain, remainder taken from reference TRBV30 and TRBJ1-5, is SQTIHQWPATLVQPVGSPLSLECTVEGTSNPNLYWYRQAAGRGLQLLFYSVGIGQISSEVPQNLSASRPQDRQFILSSKKLLLSDSGFYLCAWTPGQHSNQPQHFGDGTRLSIL.

This clone turned up a few times. V gene TRBV6-6 combines with J gene TRBJ2-7, with a tentative D call TRBD2 (6 bases). The V gene's germline CDR1 is MNHNY and CDR2 SVGAGI (reference sequence). The CDR3 runs 12 residues. V was trimmed by 10 bases and J by 0 bases, leaving 10 bases between them. The CDR3 reads CATAGHSYEQYF. The DNA of the CDR3 is TGTGCCACAGCGGGCCACTCCTACGAGCAGTACTTC.

This sequence joins TRBV6-5 and TRBJ2-7; 10 bases line up with TRBD2. Trimming removed 5 bases from V and 2 bases from J; junction bases left unmatched: 6. The CDR3 has 15 amino acids. Germline values: CDR1 MNHEY, CDR2 SVGAGI. Written as DNA, the CDR3 is TGTGCCAGCAGTGGGCCGGGACTAGCGACCTACGAGCAGTACTTC. Translation gives CASSGPGLATYEQYF.

In its sample, this clone was seen a few times. The rearrangement uses TRBV19 and TRBJ1-2; D call uncertain. The CDR3 contains 13 residues. Germline V gene lookup returns CDR1 LNHDA and CDR2 SQIVND (reference sequence). Trimming stripped 7 bases from V and 1 base from J, with 10 bases between. The CDR3, as DNA: TGTGCCAGTAAAGCAGGCGTTAACTATGGCTACACCTTC. Translation gives CASKAGVNYGYTF.

There are a few counts of this clone. Germline and junction disagree at one end, which may indicate a read error. The rearrangement joins TRBV6-5 to TRBJ1-2; 8 bases are shared with TRBD1. Germline CDR1 and CDR2: MNHEY and SVGAGI. The length of the CDR3 is 14 residues. CDR3 region: CASRFRDRPLGCTF. CDR3 DNA: TGTGCCAGCCGATTCCGGGACAGGCCTTTAGGCTGCACCTTC.

This clone has only a few counts. The chain has TRBV6-5 and TRBJ2-5; possibly TRBD2 for D (6 bases). From germline, CDR1 is MNHEY and CDR2 SVGAGI. V was pared by 0 bases and J by 5 bases, with 10 bases between. The CDR3 is 14 residues long. The CDR3 sequence is CASSYSGGKETQYF. Here the CDR3 DNA reads TGTGCCAGCAGTTACTCTGGCGGGAAGGAGACCCAGTACTTC.

There are a few counts of this clone. This chain uses TRBV7-9 with TRBJ1-4; D may be TRBD1 (6 bases). Germline V gene data show CDR1 as SEHNR and CDR2 as FQNEAQ (reference sequence). CDR3 length: 15 amino acids. V dropped 5 bases and J dropped 0 bases, with 10 bases sitting between them. CDR3 bases: TGTGCCAGCAGCCCTGGGACAACAACTAATGAAAAACTGTTTTTT. It is translated as CASSPGTTTNEKLFF. Filled out from reference TRBV7-9 and TRBJ1-4, the complete variable domain reads DTGVSQNPRHKITKRGQNVTFRCDPISEHNRLYWYRQTLGQGPEFLTYFQNEAQLEKSRLLSDRFSAERPKGSFSTLEIQRTEQGDSAMYLCASSPGTTTNEKLFFGSGTQLSVL.

V usage is TRBV27 and J usage is TRBJ1-5, with D perhaps TRBD1 (6 bases). The length of the CDR3 is 15 residues. Germline V gene data show CDR1 as MNHEY and CDR2 as SMNVEV (reference sequence). With 6 bases removed from V and 1 base from J, the gap between germline ends came to 13 bases. The CDR3 DNA reads as TGTGCCAGCAGCCGGACCACAGGGAGCAATCAGCCCCAGCATTTT. Its translation: CASSRTTGSNQPQHF.

This clone came up a few times. The chain joins TRBV2 to TRBJ2-7; TRBD2 agrees at 7 bases. Germline CDR1 and CDR2: SNHLY and FYNNEI. The CDR3 is 15 amino acids. With 0 bases clipped from V and 2 bases from J, the junction kept 4 bases outside the gene matches. CDR3 sequence reads: CASSEAGRVTYEQYF. CDR3 bases: TGTGCCAGCAGTGAAGCAGGGAGGGTTACCTACGAGCAGTACTTC.

This chain links TRBV19 with TRBJ1-2, with D unresolved. CDR3 size: 13 residues. The germline gives CDR1 LNHDA, CDR2 SQIVND (reference sequence). V lost 6 bases and J lost 5, with 13 bases in between. In DNA, the CDR3 is TGTGCCAGTAGGCCAACAGATTTATATGGCTACACCTTC. Encoded protein: CASRPTDLYGYTF.